These T cell receptor beta chains were read from a single sample in a study of regulatory T cells in long-lasting Graves disease. TCRdb re-called the multiplex PCR reads through MiXCR, storing one row per CDR3 protein. The sample includes fewer than 350,000 distinct CDR3 sequences, approximately 20% of them seen just once. The sequencing used peripheral blood mononuclear cells (PBMCs), collected at new diagnosis, from a patient treated with antithyroid drugs. The receptors derive from a female donor with Graves disease. Each CDR3 is given with its conserved first and last residue. The order of the fields is V gene, J gene, CDR3 length, D gene, clone size, CDR3 protein, CDR3 DNA. D genes are given only for firm matches. Expanded clones are given a class, and other clones once, few, many or no size at all.

>TRBV6-2/TRBV6-3|TRBJ1-1|14|-|-
CASRTRTVGTEAFF
TGTGCCAGCAGGACTCGGACGGTCGGTACTGAAGCTTTCTTT
>TRBV2|TRBJ2-7|15|-|many
CASQGGRGGSYEQYF
TGTGCCTCCCAGGGGGGCCGCGGGGGCTCCTACGAGCAGTACTTC
>TRBV9|TRBJ1-5|17|-|-
CASNERERGYSNQPQHF
TGTGCCAGCAACGAAAGAGAGAGAGGGTATAGCAATCAGCCCCAGCATTTT
>TRBV20-1|TRBJ2-7|14|-|many
CSAKHGSGSYEQYF
TGCAGTGCCAAACACGGGAGTGGATCCTACGAGCAGTACTTC
>TRBV6-5|TRBJ2-3|17|TRBD2|many
CASSYFGLAGGTDTQYF
TGTGCCAGCAGTTACTTTGGACTAGCGGGAGGCACAGATACGCAGTATTTT
>TRBV6-5|TRBJ2-2|16|-|many
CASSYWRPQSTGELFF
TGTGCCAGCAGTTATTGGAGACCCCAGAGCACCGGGGAGCTGTTTTTT
>TRBV7-2|TRBJ2-5|14|-|few
CASSLQRAQETQYF
TGTGCCAGCAGCCTACAGAGGGCCCAAGAGACCCAGTACTTC
>TRBV9|TRBJ1-1|14|-|many
CASSVAGMNTEAFF
TGTGCCAGCAGCGTAGCTGGTATGAACACTGAAGCTTTCTTT
>TRBV28|TRBJ2-7|17|TRBD2|-
CASSLGTSGSWSHEPYF
TGTGCCAGCAGTTTGGGGACTAGCGGGAGTTGGTCCCACGAGCCGTACTTC
>TRBV28|TRBJ2-5|14|-|-
CASSLIAVQETQYF
TGTGCCAGCAGTTTAATCGCGGTTCAAGAGACCCAGTACTTC
>TRBV6-1|TRBJ2-5|14|-|many
CASTRAGYQETQYF
TGTGCCAGCACCCGAGCAGGGTATCAGGAGACCCAGTACTTC
>TRBV10-1|TRBJ2-1|13|-|many
CASSEIISNEQFF
TGCGCCAGCAGTGAGATCATATCCAATGAGCAGTTCTTC
>TRBV5-1|TRBJ2-3|15|TRBD2|-
CASSSSGLETDTQYF
TGCGCCAGCAGCTCGTCGGGACTAGAGACAGATACGCAGTATTTT
>TRBV12-3/TRBV12-4|TRBJ1-4|14|-|many
CASSLAEGTEKLFF
TGTGCCAGCAGTTTAGCGGAGGGGACTGAAAAACTGTTTTTT
>TRBV18|TRBJ1-6|15|-|-
CASSPLKQGNSPLHF
TGTGCCAGCTCACCACTGAAACAGGGCAATTCACCCCTCCACTTT
>TRBV6-2/TRBV6-3|TRBJ1-4|13|TRBD1|-
CASKPGTGEKLFF
TGTGCCAGCAAGCCGGGGACAGGGGAAAAACTGTTTTTT
>TRBV29-1|TRBJ2-1|15|TRBD2|many
CSVEGSSGTYNEQFF
TGCAGCGTTGAAGGGTCTAGCGGGACCTACAATGAGCAGTTCTTC
>TRBV9|TRBJ2-5|15|-|many
CASSVGGSSQETQYF
TGTGCCAGCAGCGTGGGGGGCAGCTCACAAGAGACCCAGTACTTC
>TRBV5-8|TRBJ2-7|17|TRBD2|-
CASASGTSGRTSYEQYF
TGTGCCAGCGCCTCGGGGACTAGCGGGCGAACGTCCTACGAGCAGTACTTC
>TRBV3-1|TRBJ2-1|13|-|few
CASSPVVGKEQFF
TGTGCCAGCAGCCCCGTTGTTGGAAAAGAGCAGTTCTTC
>TRBV20-1|TRBJ2-5|12|-|many
CSARRGQETQYF
TGCAGTGCTAGACGCGGACAAGAGACCCAGTACTTC
>TRBV9|TRBJ2-7|17|TRBD2|-
CASSATQREPSYNEQYF
TGTGCCAGCAGCGCCACACAGCGGGAGCCCTCCTACAATGAGCAGTACTTC
>TRBV5-4|TRBJ2-1|15|TRBD2|-
CASSETSVEYNEQFF
TGTGCCAGCAGCGAGACTAGCGTTGAATACAATGAGCAGTTCTTC
>TRBV20-1|TRBJ1-2|14|-|many
CSARGWAGSYGYTF
TGCAGTGCTAGAGGGTGGGCAGGTAGCTATGGCTACACCTTC
>TRBV6-1|TRBJ2-2|18|-|many
CASSLDGYLETNTGELFF
TGTGCCAGCAGTCTGGACGGATACTTGGAAACGAACACCGGGGAGCTGTTTTTT
>TRBV12-3/TRBV12-4|TRBJ2-3|14|TRBD2|many
CASSLGLAGVTQYF
TGTGCCAGCAGCCTCGGACTAGCGGGAGTTACGCAGTATTTT
>TRBV18|TRBJ2-5|13|-|many
CASSPTRRETQYF
TGTGCCAGCTCGCCAACCCGCAGAGAGACCCAGTACTTC
>TRBV6-1|TRBJ1-2|14|-|many
CASRSRDFSYGYTF
TGTGCCAGCAGGAGCCGGGACTTTTCCTATGGCTACACCTTC
>TRBV28|TRBJ2-7|17|TRBD2|-
CASSLTGGLVRTYEQYF
TGTGCCAGCAGTTTAACCGGGGGACTAGTGAGGACCTACGAGCAGTACTTC
>TRBV9|TRBJ1-3|15|-|many
CASSVAEGLGNTIYF
TGTGCCAGCAGCGTAGCTGAGGGGTTAGGAAACACCATATATTTT
>TRBV5-1|TRBJ2-2|15|-|many
CASSSGQPNTGELFF
TGCGCCAGCAGTTCCGGACAGCCAAACACCGGGGAGCTGTTTTTT
>TRBV7-2|TRBJ1-3|16|-|-
CASSLLNSFSGNTIYF
TGTGCCAGCAGCTTACTTAACAGCTTCTCTGGAAACACCATATATTTT
>TRBV2|TRBJ2-2|16|TRBD1|-
CASSGRDRNYTGELFF
TGTGCCAGCAGTGGACGGGACAGGAACTACACCGGGGAGCTGTTTTTT
>TRBV7-2|TRBJ2-1|12|-|few
CASSLTSNEQFF
TGTGCCAGCAGTCTAACCTCCAATGAGCAGTTCTTC
>TRBV6-1|TRBJ1-3|14|-|-
CASSDPDSGNTIYF
TGTGCCAGCAGCGACCCGGACTCTGGAAACACCATATATTTT
>TRBV7-8|TRBJ2-7|13|-|many
CASSFSSNYEQYF
TGTGCCAGCAGCTTCAGTAGCAACTACGAGCAGTACTTC
>TRBV20-1|TRBJ2-3|11|-|-
CSARVGGTQYF
TGCAGTGCTAGGGTGGGAGGTACGCAGTATTTT
>TRBV7-9|TRBJ2-3|17|TRBD1|many
CASSLPPGQGNTDTQYF
TGTGCCAGCAGCTTACCTCCGGGACAGGGGAACACAGATACGCAGTATTTT
>TRBV2|TRBJ2-1|20|TRBD2|many
CASSEALRTSGRLQIHEQFF
TGTGCCAGCAGTGAAGCGCTTAGGACTAGCGGGAGATTACAAATTCATGAGCAGTTCTTC
>TRBV5-1|TRBJ1-4|15|TRBD1|many
CASSVDRATNEKLFF
TGCGCCAGCAGCGTAGACAGGGCCACTAATGAAAAACTGTTTTTT